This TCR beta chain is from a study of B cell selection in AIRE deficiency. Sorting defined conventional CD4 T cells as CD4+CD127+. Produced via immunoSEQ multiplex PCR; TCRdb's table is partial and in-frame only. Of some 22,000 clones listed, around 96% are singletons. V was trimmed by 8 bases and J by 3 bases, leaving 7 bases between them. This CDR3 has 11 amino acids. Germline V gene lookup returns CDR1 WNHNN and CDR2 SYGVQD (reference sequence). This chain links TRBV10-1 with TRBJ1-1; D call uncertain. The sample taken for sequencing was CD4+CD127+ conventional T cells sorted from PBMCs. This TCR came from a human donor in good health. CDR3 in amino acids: CASRGDTEAFF. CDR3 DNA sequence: TGCGCCAGCCGTGGGGACACTGAAGCTTTCTTT.